This T cell receptor beta chain is drawn from a study of response to subunit inactivated influenza vaccine. V lost 0 bases and J lost 3, with 17 bases in between. The CDR3 is 17 amino acids. CDR1 is DFQATT, CDR2 SNEGSKA, per germline (reference sequence). TCRdb re-called the RT-PCR reads with MiXCR, one entry per CDR3 protein. The sample includes 800,000 or so distinct CDR3 sequences, 21% of them seen just once. As concerns this clonotype: Its antigen is not known.

Study-wide findings and caveats: That few new T cells are recruited by each seasonal influenza vaccination was the authors' suggestion.

The sequenced sample was PBMCs from blood, obtained roughly 5 days after vaccination. The rearrangement joins TRBV20-1 to TRBJ2-2, with a tentative D call TRBD2 (6 bases). This receptor was obtained from a man aged 50-59 years who received an inactivated influenza vaccine. The chain's CDR3 is CSARDGRLADHTGELFF. In DNA, the CDR3 is TGCAGTGCTAGAGATGGGAGGTTAGCGGACCACACCGGGGAGCTGTTTTTT.